The source of this TCR beta chain is a study of blood T cells in healthy people across ages. The study, taken as a whole, reports: The recorded TCR beta diversity per million T cells decreased in a roughly linear manner with age.

This clonotype has more than one count but fewer than ten. What it recognizes is unknown. Combining a sample-barcoded 5' primer with a J-beta primer mix, a second PCR ran for 7 to 11 cycles. Via MiXCR, TCRdb re-called the 5' RACE reads, giving one row per CDR3 protein. In the table there are some 1.6 million distinct CDR3 sequences, around 35% of which are singletons. Per germline, CDR1 SGHDN and CDR2 FVKESK. V was pared by 4 bases and J by 4 bases, with 11 bases between. The CDR3 totals 13 residues. Sequencing was carried out using blood. The clonotype was recovered from a woman in her 30s in good health. The gene calls are TRBV14 and TRBJ2-7; D may be TRBD1 (6 bases). The CDR3 DNA is TGTGCCAGCAGCCGAACAGGGATGTACGAGCAGTACTTC. Protein: CASSRTGMYEQYF.